The entry that follows covers one T cell receptor (beta chain) sequence. These data are taken from a study of blood T cell repertoires in COVID-19. Across the study: Spain, Italy and the United States supplied samples that represented acute and convalescent COVID-19. PBMCs, B-cell-depleted T cells, or T cells were the source of the cDNA or gDNA that made up the material.

The protocol was immunoSEQ multiplex PCR, while the TCRdb copy is restricted to in-frame clones and leaves out a portion. The data show 350,000 or so clones, with approximately 90% seen just once and 3.9% held by the top ten. The germline CDR1 and CDR2 sequences are SGHRS and YFSETQ. Trimming cost V 4 bases and J 2 bases; bases outside gene matches: 5. The CDR3 is 14 residues long. Patients at the Seattle site were enrolled during active infection and followed longitudinally. J is TRBJ1-2 and V is TRBV5-1; TRBD1 matches 7 bases. The clonotype comes from a woman aged 60-70 years with COVID-19, enrolled during active disease. Input material: peripheral blood. The CDR3 nucleotides read TGCGCCAGCAGCGGGACAGAGGGCAACTATGGCTACACCTTC. Its protein is CASSGTEGNYGYTF.